This T cell receptor beta chain was found in a study of blood T cell repertoires in COVID-19. The length of the CDR3 is 15 residues. In germline, CDR1 is SGHRS, CDR2 YFSETQ. Trimming stripped 0 bases from V and 0 bases from J, with 6 bases between. Profiling relied on immunoSEQ multiplex PCR, and the TCRdb table lists in-frame clones only, not all of them. The data show tens of thousands of clones, roughly 89% seen once. This chain uses TRBV5-1 with TRBJ2-2, with D unresolved. The TCR comes from a man younger than 40 with acute or convalescent COVID-19. Sample: peripheral blood. In DNA form, the CDR3 reads TGCGCCAGCAGCTTGGCTCTAGCGAACACCGGGGAGCTGTTTTTT. It specifies CASSLALANTGELFF.